These 25 T cell receptor beta chains came from one sample sequenced in a study of CD4 T cells in relation to SARS-CoV-2 and coronaviruses. Sequencing used immunoSEQ multiplex PCR; TCRdb keeps in-frame clones, though not all of them. The data hold fewer than 15,000 clones, with approximately 78% observed a single time. The unexposed donors gave CD4+ T cells in about 2011-2018, prior to COVID-19. After more than eight days of culture, CD4+ T cells were isolated. These TCRs are of unknown antigen specificity. Material for sequencing was CD4+ T cells from PBMCs, cultured in vitro. Receptor source: a human donor in good health.

This chain joins TRBV19 and TRBJ2-7; TRBD2 matches 10 bases. The CDR3 runs to 15 residues. Per the germline V gene, CDR1 is LNHDA and CDR2 is SQIVND (reference sequence). Losses at the gene ends were 4 bases for V and 6 bases for J; bases not matched to a gene: 9. This CDR3 is CASSTSGRAYGEQYF. The CDR3 DNA sequence: TGTGCCAGTAGTACCAGCGGGAGGGCATATGGCGAGCAGTACTTC.

The genes are TRBV9 and TRBJ2-3, with 9 bases aligning to TRBD1. With V trimmed by 3 bases and J by 5 bases, 7 bases remained unmatched. Germline loops: CDR1 SGDLS, CDR2 YYNGEE. This CDR3 has 15 amino acids. The CDR3 DNA sequence: TGTGCCAGCAGCGATCGGGACAGGGTTGAAGATACGCAGTATTTT. Encoded protein: CASSDRDRVEDTQYF.

The J gene is TRBJ2-3, the V gene TRBV7-2, with 9 nucleotides matching TRBD2. The CDR3 spans 16 residues. J gave up 3 bases and V 7 bases, and 11 bases lay outside the gene matches. CDR1 and CDR2 from the germline V gene are SGHTA and FQGNSA. The CDR3 loop reads CASKRRGGPETDTQYF. CDR3 nucleotides: TGTGCCAGCAAACGGCGGGGGGGCCCCGAGACAGATACGCAGTATTTT.

This sequence joins TRBV7-8 and TRBJ2-7; 7 bases map to TRBD2. CDR3 length equals 16 residues. Germline CDR1 and CDR2: SGHVS and FQNEAQ. The J segment lost 2 bases and the V segment lost 7 bases, leaving 14 bases of the junction unmatched. The CDR3 protein is CASTLGRAGPTYEQYF. CDR3 DNA: TGTGCCAGCACCCTAGGGCGAGCGGGACCTACCTACGAGCAGTACTTC. Full variable domain (rest looked up from reference TRBV7-8 and TRBJ2-7): GAGVSQSPRYKVAKRGQDVALRCDPISGHVSLFWYQQALGQGPEFLTYFQNEAQLDKSGLPSDRFFAERPEGSVSTLKIQRTQQEDSAVYLCASTLGRAGPTYEQYFGPGTRLTVT.

The gene calls are TRBV11-2 and TRBJ2-2; D is ambiguous. Germline CDR1 and CDR2: SGHAT and FQNNGV. The V end was cut by 3 bases, the J end by 0 bases, with 5 bases between. The CDR3 sequence is 14 residues long. CDR3 in DNA: TGTGCCAGCAGCTTCCGGACGAACACCGGGGAGCTGTTTTTT. Residues: CASSFRTNTGELFF.

V and J are TRBV9 and TRBJ1-6; D is unclear. Between the trimmed V and J ends, which lost 0 bases and 7 bases, there was a span of 11 bases. The CDR3 has 15 residues. Germline V CDR1 and CDR2: SGDLS, YYNGEE. In nucleotides, the CDR3 is TGTGCCAGCAGCGTAGGGGGTTCCCCCAATTCACCCCTCCACTTT. It encodes CASSVGGSPNSPLHF.

The chain couples TRBV7-2 to TRBJ1-6; 7 nucleotides align to TRBD1. With V trimmed by 5 bases and J by 4 bases, 17 bases remained unmatched. This CDR3 spans 19 amino acids. Germline CDR1 and CDR2: SGHTA and FQGNSA. CDR3: CASSPGIRQGGIYNSPLHF. CDR3 sequence (DNA): TGTGCCAGCAGCCCGGGTATCCGCCAAGGGGGCATTTATAATTCACCCCTCCACTTT.

The chain uses TRBV11-2 and TRBJ2-1, with 12 bases identical to TRBD2. Germline lookup yields CDR1 SGHAT and CDR2 FQNNGV. The CDR3 sequence is 15 residues long. J gave up 7 bases and V 4 bases, and 5 bases lay outside the gene matches. The CDR3 region is CASSSTSGGFNEQFF. CDR3 DNA sequence: TGTGCCAGCAGCTCGACTAGCGGGGGTTTTAATGAGCAGTTCTTC.

This clone appeared a single time. J is TRBJ2-1 and V is TRBV5-4, with D perhaps TRBD2 (6 bases). Germline CDR1 and CDR2: SGHNT and YYREEE (reference sequence). Trimming removed 4 bases from V and 9 bases from J, with 26 bases in between. The CDR3 has 17 residues. This CDR3 reads CASSLGPGRPGGGEQFF. DNA for the CDR3: TGTGCCAGCAGCCTAGGCCCCGGCAGGCCCGGGGGAGGTGAGCAGTTCTTC.

The gene calls are TRBV7-9 and TRBJ1-2; 8 bases fit TRBD1. The junction had 1 base not matched to a gene; V was cut back by 4 bases and J by 6 bases. Germline V gene data show CDR1 as SEHNR and CDR2 as FQNEAQ (reference sequence). CDR3 length equals 12 residues. For the CDR3, the DNA is TGTGCCAGCAGCTCGACAGGGGATGGCTACACCTTC. It encodes CASSSTGDGYTF. Supplemented by reference TRBV7-9 and TRBJ1-2, the full variable domain reads DTGVSQNPRHKITKRGQNVTFRCDPISEHNRLYWYRQTLGQGPEFLTYFQNEAQLEKSRLLSDRFSAERPKGSFSTLEIQRTEQGDSAMYLCASSSTGDGYTFGSGTRLTVV.

This clone was picked up one time. The V gene is TRBV7-9, the J gene TRBJ2-1, with D uncertain. The CDR3 length is 12 residues. Germline assignment: CDR1 SEHNR and CDR2 FQNEAQ (reference sequence). The V end lost 5 bases, the J end lost 6 bases, and 8 bases lay between the germline ends. CDR3 residues: CASSLQSNEQFF. The CDR3 coding sequence is TGTGCCAGCAGCCTCCAGTCCAATGAGCAGTTCTTC.

This chain connects TRBV7-2 to TRBJ2-7, with 9 positions matching TRBD2. The J segment lost 2 bases and the V segment lost 1 base, leaving 3 bases of the junction unmatched. Germline CDR1 and CDR2: SGHTA and FQGNSA. CDR3 length equals 15 residues. The CDR3 here is CASSLGASGTYEQYF. The CDR3 DNA sequence: TGTGCCAGCAGCTTAGGGGCTAGCGGGACCTACGAGCAGTACTTC.

The chain joins TRBV6-1 to TRBJ2-3, with TRBD2 matching over 7 bases. This CDR3 has 16 amino acids. The J segment lost 0 bases and the V segment lost 4 bases, leaving 7 bases of the junction unmatched. Per the germline V gene, CDR1 is MNHNS and CDR2 is SASEGT. The CDR3, as DNA: TGTGCCAGCAGTGCGAGGGACTACTCTAGCACAGATACGCAGTATTTT. Protein: CASSARDYSSTDTQYF.

This chain joins TRBV9 and TRBJ2-7, with a weak D call TRBD2 (6 bases). The germline V and J ends were trimmed by 0 bases and 3 bases, with 28 bases remaining between them. Germline lookup yields CDR1 SGDLS and CDR2 YYNGEE. The CDR3 spans 20 residues. CDR3 DNA: TGTGCCAGCAGCGTAGATGCCTATGGGACTCCAGGTTCTTTAAGCTACGAGCAGTACTTC. Its translation is CASSVDAYGTPGSLSYEQYF. The whole variable domain, filled in from reference TRBV9 and TRBJ2-7, reads DSGVTQTPKHLITATGQRVTLRCSPRSGDLSVYWYQQSLDQGLQFLIQYYNGEERAKGNILERFSAQQFPDLHSELNLSSLELGDSALYFCASSVDAYGTPGSLSYEQYFGPGTRLTVT.

This chain joins TRBV30 and TRBJ2-7; either TRBD1 or TRBD2 may supply D (5 bases each). Deletions cut 5 bases from V and 3 bases from J, with 11 bases between. The CDR3 is 12 amino acids. The germline CDR1 and CDR2 sequences are GTSNPN and SVGIG (reference sequence). The chain's CDR3 is CAWERGYYEQYF. In nucleotides, the CDR3 is TGTGCCTGGGAGAGGGGCTACTACGAGCAGTACTTC.

This chain links TRBV4-1 with TRBJ1-2, with D hard to call. CDR1 and CDR2 (germline): MGHRA, YSYEKL. The CDR3 runs to 12 residues. The V end lost 0 bases, the J end lost 8 bases, and 7 bases lay between the germline ends. The CDR3 region has the DNA TGCGCCAGCAGCCAAGAAGGGAAGGGCTACACCTTC. Its translation: CASSQEGKGYTF.

V gene TRBV20-1 combines with J gene TRBJ2-7; 12 bases align to TRBD1. From germline, CDR1 is DFQATT and CDR2 SNEGSKA (reference sequence). CDR3 length equals 15 residues. With 3 bases clipped from V and 4 bases from J, the junction kept 7 bases outside the gene matches. CDR3 amino acids: CSASMGDRGQYEQYF. CDR3 nucleotide sequence: TGCAGTGCTAGTATGGGGGACAGGGGGCAATACGAGCAGTACTTC.

The gene calls are TRBV9 and TRBJ2-3; perhaps TRBD1 as D (6 bases). Germline CDR1 reads SGDLS; CDR2 reads YYNGEE. This CDR3 is 15 amino acids long. Trimming stripped 2 bases from V and 0 bases from J, with 10 bases between. The CDR3 spells CASSVGTTSTDTQYF. The CDR3 region has the DNA TGTGCCAGCAGCGTTGGGACAACTAGCACAGATACGCAGTATTTT.

The chain is built from TRBV7-2 and TRBJ1-1; perhaps TRBD1 as D (5 bases). Trimming removed 5 bases from V and 2 bases from J, with 9 bases in between. The CDR3 is made up of 13 amino acids. Germline V gives CDR1 SGHTA, CDR2 FQGNSA. The CDR3 coding sequence is TGTGCCAGCAGCACGGGGCCCAACACTGAAGCTTTCTTT. This sequence encodes CASSTGPNTEAFF.

The V and J genes are TRBV5-8 and TRBJ1-6; tentative D call: TRBD1 (5 bases). The V gene lost 4 bases and the J gene lost 7 bases, with 9 bases spanning the gap. The CDR3 runs 13 residues. Germline V gene lookup returns CDR1 SGHTS and CDR2 YDEGEE. CDR3 in amino acids: CASSTRQNSPLHF. The CDR3 DNA reads TGTGCCAGCAGCACCCGACAGAATTCACCCCTCCACTTT.

The genes are TRBV5-8 and TRBJ2-2; 10 bases match TRBD2. Trimming cost V 0 bases and J 7 bases; bases outside gene matches: 9. Germline V gives CDR1 SGHTS, CDR2 YDEGEE. The length of the CDR3 is 17 residues. The CDR3 sequence: CASSLGKTSGLIGELFF. DNA for the CDR3: TGTGCCAGCAGCTTGGGAAAGACTAGCGGGCTGATCGGGGAGCTGTTTTTT.

The rearrangement links TRBV5-4 to TRBJ1-2; 7 nucleotides line up with TRBD1. This CDR3 is 14 amino acids long. Germline V gene sequence: CDR1 SGHNT, CDR2 YYREEE (reference sequence). Trimming removed 4 bases from V and 11 bases from J; junction bases left unmatched: 14. The CDR3 region has the DNA TGTGCCAGCAGCGCATACCGGGACAGCCAATTTTACACCTTC. This encodes CASSAYRDSQFYTF. Full variable domain (rest looked up from reference TRBV5-4 and TRBJ1-2): ETGVTQSPTHLIKTRGQQVTLRCSSQSGHNTVSWYQQALGQGPQFIFQYYREEENGRGNFPPRFSGLQFPNYSSELNVNALELDDSALYLCASSAYRDSQFYTFGSGTRLTVV.

This sequence joins TRBV6-5 and TRBJ1-6; D remains unclear. The germline V and J ends were trimmed by 4 bases and 10 bases, with 11 bases remaining between them. Germline CDR1 MNHEY, CDR2 SVGAGI. The CDR3 is 13 amino acids. The CDR3 DNA follows: TGTGCCAGCAGTTTTCCGAGAGGCTCACCCCTCCACTTT. As protein: CASSFPRGSPLHF.

The chain combines TRBV12-5 with TRBJ2-3; D is perhaps TRBD2 (6 bases). The CDR3 is 15 residues long. V lost 6 bases, J lost 2 bases, and 15 bases lay in between. Looked up from germline, CDR1 is LGHNT and CDR2 is FRNRAP. The CDR3 here is CASGTGGTDTDTQYF. The CDR3 nucleotides are TGTGCTAGTGGCACCGGAGGGACGGACACAGATACGCAGTATTTT.

CDR3 DNA sequence: TGTGCCAGCAGCTCGATACTGAATGGACAGGGTTATAACTATGGCTACACCTTC. Encoded protein: CASSSILNGQGYNYGYTF. The rearrangement joins TRBV7-2 to TRBJ1-2; 8 bases map to TRBD1. The CDR3 length is 18 residues. Germline V lookup: CDR1 SGHTA, CDR2 FQGNSA. V trimming: 4 bases; J trimming: 1 base; junction bases outside the gene matches: 14.